These 10 T cell receptor beta chains were sequenced from one sample in a study of blood T cell repertoires in COVID-19. Some clones are missing from TCRdb's copy, which holds only in-frame ones; the method was immunoSEQ multiplex PCR. The table has roughly 310,000 clones, roughly nine tenths seen once. Sequencing used PBMCs or T cells enriched from blood (not recorded which). The receptors originated from a man between 60 and 75 years old who had recovered from COVID-19.

This clone was found once. The rearrangement uses TRBV27 and TRBJ2-2; TRBD2 might be the D (5 bases). V dropped 6 bases and J dropped 4 bases, with 12 bases sitting between them. This CDR3 has 14 amino acids. CDR1 and CDR2 from the germline V gene are MNHEY and SMNVEV (reference sequence). CDR3 nucleotides: TGTGCCAGCAGCCCCCTCGCGGGCACCGGGGAGCTGTTTTTT. This codes for CASSPLAGTGELFF.

The V gene is TRBV4-1, the J gene TRBJ2-7; D gene ambiguous. Per the germline V gene, CDR1 is MGHRA and CDR2 is YSYEKL. Trimming took 0 bases from V and 3 from J, leaving 12 bases between them. The length of the CDR3 is 15 residues. The chain's CDR3 is CASSQEQIEDYEQYF. CDR3 bases: TGCGCCAGCAGCCAAGAACAGATTGAAGACTACGAGCAGTACTTC.

The chain joins TRBV5-4 to TRBJ2-1, with 7 bases identical to TRBD2. V was pared by 4 bases and J by 0 bases, with 7 bases of the junction left unmatched. The CDR3 is made up of 16 amino acids. Germline V CDR1 and CDR2: SGHNT, YYREEE (reference sequence). CDR3 DNA: TGTGCCAGCAGCGTACAAAAGCGGGACTCCTACAATGAGCAGTTCTTC. The encoded protein is CASSVQKRDSYNEQFF.

The chain links TRBV3-1 (or the pseudogene TRBV3-2) to TRBJ2-1; a weak D match, TRBD2 (6 bases). The CDR3 has 15 amino acids. The germline V gene has CDR1 LGHDT and CDR2 YNNKEL (reference sequence). V was trimmed by 6 bases and J by 0 bases, leaving 12 bases between them. CDR3 residues: CASSGSGRSYNEQFF. The CDR3 nucleotides read TGTGCCAGCAGTGGTAGCGGCCGCTCCTACAATGAGCAGTTCTTC.

The chain employs TRBV19 and TRBJ1-5; a possible D gene is TRBD1 (5 bases). The germline V gene has CDR1 LNHDA and CDR2 SQIVND (reference sequence). CDR3 length: 13 residues. V dropped 2 bases and J dropped 5 bases, with 7 bases sitting between them. The CDR3 nucleotides read TGTGCCAGTAGTATAAGGGGCGATCAGCCCCAGCATTTT. This codes for CASSIRGDQPQHF.

CDR3 sequence reads: CASSPPGGRVSYNEQFF. DNA for the CDR3: TGTGCCAGCAGCCCGCCAGGGGGGCGGGTCTCCTACAATGAGCAGTTCTTC. This sequence joins TRBV7-8 and TRBJ2-1; perhaps TRBD1 as D (7 bases). Germline lookup yields CDR1 SGHVS and CDR2 FQNEAQ. The CDR3 totals 17 residues. Trimming cost V 5 bases and J 0 bases, with 17 bases left between them.

The V gene is TRBV7-2, the J gene TRBJ2-2; D remains unclear. V was clipped by 5 bases and J by 9 bases, with 16 bases between them. CDR1 and CDR2 (germline): SGHTA, FQGNSA. The CDR3 loop spans 14 amino acids. The CDR3 here is CASSLNRVTRELFF. The CDR3 DNA sequence: TGTGCCAGCAGCCTTAATCGAGTAACCCGGGAGCTGTTTTTT.

The chain joins TRBV5-1 to TRBJ2-3; maybe TRBD1 (5 bases). V was clipped by 0 bases and J by 2 bases, with 10 bases between them. Germline lookup yields CDR1 SGHRS and CDR2 YFSETQ. The CDR3 sequence is 15 residues long. Here the CDR3 reads CASSLAPDNTDTQYF. The DNA of the CDR3 is TGCGCCAGCAGCTTGGCCCCGGACAACACAGATACGCAGTATTTT. The full variable domain, its missing parts supplied by reference TRBV5-1 and TRBJ2-3, is KAGVTQTPRYLIKTRGQQVTLSCSPISGHRSVSWYQQTPGQGLQFLFEYFSETQRNKGNFPGRFSGRQFSNSRSEMNVSTLELGDSALYLCASSLAPDNTDTQYFGPGTRLTVL.

The J gene is TRBJ1-1, the V gene TRBV19; the D is unclear. Trimming left V 6 bases short and J 4 bases short, with 15 bases between. The CDR3 has 14 amino acids. Germline V lookup: CDR1 LNHDA, CDR2 SQIVND (reference sequence). The CDR3 DNA sequence: TGTGCCAGTAGGGCTTTGATCTCGGGCACTGAAGCTTTCTTT. Translated, it gives CASRALISGTEAFF.

This rearrangement joins TRBV7-6 to TRBJ1-2; 9 bases are shared with TRBD1. The ends lost 1 base at V and 4 bases at J; junction bases unmatched: 4. CDR1 and CDR2 (germline): SGHVS, FNYEAQ. The CDR3 sequence is 15 residues long. CDR3 sequence (DNA): TGTGCCAGCAGCTTAGAGGACAGGGGATTCTATGGCTACACCTTC. Translation gives CASSLEDRGFYGYTF.